The entry below gives a single T cell receptor beta chain sequence along with its context. The antigen is not known. The data were obtained in a study of shared clonotypes between healthy human individuals. Study-wide results and limits: Estimated richness was generally greater in naive than memory subsets.

Healthy and HIV-negative, the adult donors had no recent acute infections or vaccinations. Naive CD4+ cells were CD45RA-selected; the remaining cells were memory. The germline V gene has CDR1 MDHEN and CDR2 SYDVKM. V dropped 6 bases and J dropped 8 bases, with 13 bases sitting between them. CDR3 length equals 13 residues. Assay used: immunoSEQ multiplex PCR; TCRdb lists only in-frame clones, some missing. Among 200,000 to 250,000 clones listed, 65% were seen once. The chain links TRBV28 to TRBJ1-4; D not resolved. The sequence came from a man aged 25-45 years in good health. Sequencing input: memory CD4+ T cells sorted from blood. The subset: CD45RA-negative fraction. The CDR3 loop is CASRPSGLEKLFF. The CDR3 bases are TGTGCCAGCAGACCTTCAGGCCTGGAAAAACTGTTTTTT.